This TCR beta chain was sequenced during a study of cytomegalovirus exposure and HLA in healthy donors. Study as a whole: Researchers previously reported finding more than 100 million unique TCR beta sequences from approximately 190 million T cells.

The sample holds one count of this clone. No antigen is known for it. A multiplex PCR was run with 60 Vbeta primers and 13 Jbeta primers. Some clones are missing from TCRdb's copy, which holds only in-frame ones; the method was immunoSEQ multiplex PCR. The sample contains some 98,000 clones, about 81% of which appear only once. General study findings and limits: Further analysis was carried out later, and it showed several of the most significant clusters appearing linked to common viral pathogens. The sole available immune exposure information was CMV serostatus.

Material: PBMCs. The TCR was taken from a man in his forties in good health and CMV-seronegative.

The chain's CDR3 is CSVEHGQGASYEQYF. The CDR3 bases are TGCAGCGTCGAACATGGACAGGGGGCTTCTTACGAGCAGTACTTC. This sequence joins TRBV29-1 and TRBJ2-7, with 11 bases matching TRBD1. Trimming cost V 6 bases and J 4 bases; bases outside gene matches: 11. Germline-derived CDR1 and CDR2 are SQVTM and ANQGSEA. The CDR3 sequence is 15 residues long.